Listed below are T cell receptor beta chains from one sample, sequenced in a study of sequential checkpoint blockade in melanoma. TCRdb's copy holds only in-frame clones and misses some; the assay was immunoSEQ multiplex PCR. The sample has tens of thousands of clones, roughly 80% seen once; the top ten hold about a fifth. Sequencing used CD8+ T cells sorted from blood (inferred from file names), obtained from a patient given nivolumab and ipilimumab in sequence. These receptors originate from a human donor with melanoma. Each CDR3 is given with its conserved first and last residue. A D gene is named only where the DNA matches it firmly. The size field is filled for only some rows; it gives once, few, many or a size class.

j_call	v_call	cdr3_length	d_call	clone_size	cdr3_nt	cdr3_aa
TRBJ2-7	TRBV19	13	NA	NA	TGTGCCAGTGGTCAGGGGTACACCTACGAGCAGTACTTC	CASGQGYTYEQYF
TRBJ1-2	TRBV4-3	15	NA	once	TGCGCCAGCAGCCAAGATGTTTCCACCGGCTATGGCTACACCTTC	CASSQDVSTGYGYTF
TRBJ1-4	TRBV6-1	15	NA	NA	TGTGCCAGCAGTGAAGTGGGGGAGGCCAATGAAAAACTGTTTTTT	CASSEVGEANEKLFF
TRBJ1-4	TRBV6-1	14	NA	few	TGTGCCAGCAGCGTCGCCAGGGGTTATGAAAAACTGTTTTTT	CASSVARGYEKLFF
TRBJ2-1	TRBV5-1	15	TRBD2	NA	TGCGCCAGCAGCCTTAGCGGGGGGGCCTACAATGAGCAGTTCTTC	CASSLSGGAYNEQFF
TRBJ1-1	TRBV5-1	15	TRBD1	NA	TGCGCCAGCAGCTTGGTGACAGGGACGCACACTGAAGCTTTCTTT	CASSLVTGTHTEAFF
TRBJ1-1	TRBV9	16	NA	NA	TGTGCCAGCAGCGTCTCCAGGTCTGCTATGAACACTGAAGCTTTCTTT	CASSVSRSAMNTEAFF
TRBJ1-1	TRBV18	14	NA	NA	TGTGCCAGCTCACCTGCAGGGTTGAACACTGAAGCTTTCTTT	CASSPAGLNTEAFF
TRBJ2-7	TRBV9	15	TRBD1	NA	TGTGCCAGCAGCGTAGGGACAGGGAGTAGCTACGAGCAGTACTTC	CASSVGTGSSYEQYF
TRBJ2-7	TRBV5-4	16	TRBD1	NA	TGTGCCAGCAGCTTGCAAGGACAGGACCTCTCCTACGAGCAGTACTTC	CASSLQGQDLSYEQYF
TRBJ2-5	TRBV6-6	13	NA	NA	TGTGCCAGTTTTAACAGGCAACAAGAGACCCAGTACTTC	CASFNRQQETQYF
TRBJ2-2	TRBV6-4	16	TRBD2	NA	TGTGCCAGCAGTGACAGACTAGCGGACTCCACCGGGGAGCTGTTTTTT	CASSDRLADSTGELFF
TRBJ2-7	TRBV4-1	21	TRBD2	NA	TGCGCCAGCAGCCAAGATCGGAAGCTGGCTAGCGGGATACTGGTTTCCTACGAGCAGTACTTC	CASSQDRKLASGILVSYEQYF
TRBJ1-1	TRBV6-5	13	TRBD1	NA	TGTGCCAGCAGTTCTCAGGGGGGAGGTGAAGCTTTCTTT	CASSSQGGGEAFF
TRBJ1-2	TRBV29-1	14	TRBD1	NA	TGCAGCGTTGAAGATTCGGACAGGAACTATGGCTACACCTTC	CSVEDSDRNYGYTF
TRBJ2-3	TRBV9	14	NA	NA	TGTGCCAGCAGCGTAAGGGGGCGGGGAGATACGCAGTATTTT	CASSVRGRGDTQYF